The TCR beta chain described here comes from a study of T cells in Graves' hyperthyroidism and ophthalmopathy (dated by TCRdb to the late 2010s). About the study as a whole: TCR V-J signatures able to tell the groups apart were searched for in a discovery cohort of 100 or so patients, of whom roughly 42 had Graves' ophthalmopathy and 57 had stable Graves' hyperthyroidism. An independent validation cohort of 18 to 20 hyperthyroidism patients and approximately 15 patients who later progressed to ophthalmopathy tested prospective prediction of ophthalmopathy. The 100 discovery patients were randomly divided into training and test sets at a 7:3 ratio. In addition, the study compared T-cell repertoires in thyroid tissue and in blood from six Graves' hyperthyroidism patients. Once sampling was done, hyperthyroidism patients were given methimazole at a starting dose of 30 mg daily, whereas ophthalmopathy patients were given high-dose intravenous methylprednisolone. The paper describes TCR Vbeta CDR3 sequencing of 140 or so peripheral blood samples, made up of 43 ophthalmopathy patients, approximately 76 hyperthyroidism patients and 17 progressor patients. Points the paper makes about the study in general: Ophthalmopathy was separated from stable hyperthyroidism by a 13 V-J signature model, with over 85% sensitivity and just over 81% specificity obtained in cross-validation and 80%/75% obtained in testing. In validation, the model predicted progression to ophthalmopathy a median of roughly 6.2 months before onset, with approximately 68% sensitivity and just under 75% specificity. No statistical method was used to fix the sample size in advance, and group allocation was not hidden from the investigators. Most expanded thyroid clonotypes (frequency above 0.001) were also found in blood, which suggests that blood repertoires may mirror thyroid immune responses.

This clonotype was recorded a few times. Its antigen has not been determined. Base quality data are lacking; no much larger clone is found one base away. The germline V gene yields SGHTA for CDR1 and FQGTGA for CDR2. There are 12 amino acids in the CDR3, from cysteine to phenylalanine inclusive. Left in the record is the CDR3 DNA by itself, 36 bases read in frame from the first base. The V end loses 5 bases and the J end loses 10 bases, and a stretch of 9 bases separates them. The TCR beta CDR3 regions were amplified from the RNA transcripts. The first round of RT-PCR for the TCR CDR3 was performed with the HTBI primer set and the Qiagen OneStep RT-PCR kit. Libraries were constructed in a second round of multiplex PCR, after which size selection and purification were performed. Paired-end sequencing of the libraries was performed with 100 bp reads on an Illumina HiSeq2000. In the original analysis: Raw data were processed with SOAPnuke, discarding reads with adapters, uncalled bases, mean Phred below 15, or no exact constant-primer or identifier match. High-quality paired reads were merged using COPE v1.2.5, and each unique nucleotide sequence was defined as a clonotype. Clonotypes were aligned to IMGT TRBV, TRBD and TRBJ reference segments using MiTCR v1.1. The analysis included only V-J combinations with a frequency above 0.0001, which together covered approximately 99% of the repertoires. A TCS score was defined as the ratio between F50 (clonal expansion) and ExV (chaos), using BLOSUM62-based TCRdist between CDR3 peptides within each V-J. Welch's t-statistics and random forest reduced around 550 V-J features to 10 to 15, which were used in a naive Bayes classifier (R e1071). Using fastp at Q25 and MiXCR, TCRdb reprocessed the public reads and kept productive beta chains. Every entry covers one CDR3 protein and lists the most common genes and DNA from its rows. These V and J calls rely on TCRdb rather than the paper's analysis. The sample table contains under 700,000 distinct CDR3 sequences; only one count was recorded for roughly 46% of them. The ten biggest clones cover 8.2% of the sample.

Stable Graves' hyperthyroidism was defined as the absence of progression to ophthalmopathy over 18 months of follow-up. Hyperthyroidism patients were newly diagnosed, had a disease duration of under 2 months, and were aged 18 to 65 years. Any patient with an uncontrolled infection, another autoimmune disease, pregnancy or lactation was excluded. Diagnoses were established on the basis of clinical symptoms, serum thyroxine and TRAb, thyroid ultrasound, and orbital computed tomography. Total RNA was extracted using Trizol reagent, and RNA quality was assessed on an Agilent 2100 Bioanalyzer. Recombination connected TRBV7-3 to TRBJ1-6; no D gene can be assigned with confidence. Specimen: peripheral blood or thyroid tissue (not recorded which). The clonotype was recovered from a woman between 18 and 29 years old with Graves' hyperthyroidism. Donor details come from another sample of the same person, matched by shared clones. The base sequence is TGTGCCAGCAGCCGGATGGTGTCACCCCTCCACTTT. This sequence encodes CASSRMVSPLHF.